Below are 29 T cell receptor beta chains sequenced from a single sample in a study of T cell repertoires and leukemia-associated antigens. Their antigens remain unidentified. MiXCR was run by TCRdb on the 5' RACE reads, yielding one entry per CDR3 protein. The sample has 13,000 to 15,000 distinct CDR3 sequences; 30% to 40% are singletons. Sequencing was carried out using CD3+ T cells sorted from blood and cultured. The source of these receptors is a female donor in good health.

This clonotype was observed a handful of times. The chain is built from TRBV20-1 and TRBJ1-3; no firm D call. The CDR3 is 14 residues long. From germline, CDR1 is DFQATT and CDR2 SNEGSKA (reference sequence). V dropped 0 bases and J dropped 2 bases, with 8 bases sitting between them. The CDR3 DNA reads as TGCAGTGCTAGAGATGGGAGAACTGGAAACACCATATATTTT. This codes for CSARDGRTGNTIYF.

There are many counts of this clonotype. The chain combines TRBV12-3 or TRBV12-4 with TRBJ2-2; D possibly corresponds to TRBD2 (6 bases). V was shortened by 7 bases and J by 5 bases, with 11 bases between the two germline ends. CDR3 length equals 13 residues. CDR3: CASNRGLTGELFF. In DNA form, the CDR3 reads TGTGCCAGCAACCGAGGACTAACCGGGGAGCTGTTTTTT.

This chain joins TRBV9 and TRBJ2-2, with unresolved D. Germline CDR1 reads SGDLS; CDR2 reads YYNGEE. The CDR3 is made up of 12 amino acids. V gave up 2 bases and J gave up 6 bases, with 5 bases separating them. CDR3 sequence (DNA): TGTGCCAGCAGCGTCGGGTCCGGGGAGCTGTTTTTT. This codes for CASSVGSGELFF.

This clonotype is classed as medium-sized. This chain links TRBV12-3 or TRBV12-4 with TRBJ1-4, with D perhaps TRBD1 (6 bases). V dropped 6 bases and J dropped 8 bases, with 10 bases sitting between them. The CDR3 covers 12 residues. CDR3 protein: CASSPGQEKLFF. CDR3 bases: TGTGCCAGCAGCCCCGGACAGGAAAAACTGTTTTTT.

Worth noting for this clonotype: A much larger clone is a single base away; this may be a read error. CDR3 region: CASGLGQSKLFF. The CDR3 bases are TGTGCCAGCGGCCTCGGACAGTCAAAACTGTTTTTT. The J gene is TRBJ1-4, the V gene TRBV12-3 or TRBV12-4; possible D gene TRBD1, 6 bases. The germline V and J ends were trimmed by 8 bases and 10 bases, with 14 bases remaining between them. The CDR3 totals 12 residues.

About this clonotype itself: This CDR3 fails to terminate in the conserved phenylalanine or tryptophan, so it likely reflects a read error. The genes are TRBV6-2 or TRBV6-3 and TRBJ2-5, with D hard to call. The V gene lost 3 bases and the J gene lost 5 bases, with 10 bases spanning the gap. The CDR3 extends over 13 amino acids. Looked up from germline, CDR1 is MNHEY and CDR2 is SVGEGT. The CDR3 here is CASSYRVVETQYV. Written as DNA, the CDR3 is TGTGCCAGCAGTTATCGAGTCGTGGAGACCCAGTACGTC.

This clonotype is labeled as medium-sized (0.01 to 0.1%). The CDR3 protein is CSATPFSPQETQYF. CDR3 bases: TGCAGTGCTACCCCCTTTTCGCCCCAAGAGACCCAGTACTTC. The chain combines TRBV20-1 with TRBJ2-5; no clear D gene. Germline V gene data show CDR1 as DFQATT and CDR2 as SNEGSKA (reference sequence). The V end was cut by 4 bases, the J end by 1 base, with 13 bases between. CDR3 length: 14 amino acids.

This clonotype showed up just a few times. The chain combines TRBV9 with TRBJ1-1; weak D call: TRBD1 (5 bases). Germline CDR1 SGDLS, CDR2 YYNGEE. The CDR3 is made up of 13 amino acids. V was clipped by 3 bases and J by 8 bases, with 14 bases between them. CDR3 sequence: CASSAGRGSEAFF. CDR3 in DNA: TGTGCCAGCAGCGCAGGTCGGGGGAGCGAAGCTTTCTTT.

Ten or more counts support this clonotype. The chain is built from TRBV6-2 or TRBV6-3 and TRBJ2-7; TRBD2 matches 8 bases. Germline loops: CDR1 MNHEY, CDR2 SVGEGT. V lost 7 bases to trimming and J lost 3 bases; unmatched junction nucleotides: 26. The CDR3 covers 20 residues. The CDR3 nucleotides are TGTGCCAGCACCACTATCAGCGCCGAACCCGGGAGGGCCTTTTTCTACGAGCAGTACTTC. Its protein product is CASTTISAEPGRAFFYEQYF.

This clonotype is medium-sized within its sample. The V call is TRBV20-1, the J call TRBJ1-6, with D unclear. Trimming took off 1 base at V and 0 bases at J, with 10 bases between the two ends. The germline gives CDR1 DFQATT, CDR2 SNEGSKA (reference sequence). The CDR3 extends over 16 amino acids. DNA for the CDR3: TGCAGTGCTAGAGGTCCCTTGCCCTCCTATAATTCACCCCTCCACTTT. Encoded protein: CSARGPLPSYNSPLHF.

The CDR3 DNA sequence: TGTGCCAGCAGTGGCGTCGAGTACACCGGGGAGCTGTTTTTT. Protein product: CASSGVEYTGELFF. This chain uses TRBV6-1 with TRBJ2-2; unclear D gene. The CDR3 length is 14 residues. Per the germline V gene, CDR1 is MNHNS and CDR2 is SASEGT. The V gene lost 4 bases and the J gene lost 3 bases, with 9 bases spanning the gap.

This clonotype came up many times. Mismatch with germline at one junction end may stem from a read error. The chain carries TRBV7-2 and TRBJ2-7; no firm D call. Germline V lookup: CDR1 SGHTA, CDR2 FQGNSA. The CDR3 contains 13 residues. This CDR3 is CACSLSSLYEQYF. CDR3 sequence (DNA): TGTGCCTGCAGCTTGTCCTCACTCTACGAGCAGTACTTC.

About this clonotype itself: One end of the junction fails to match germline, which may point to a read error. This rearrangement joins TRBV28 to TRBJ1-2, with D possibly being TRBD1 (5 bases). Per germline, CDR1 MDHEN and CDR2 SYDVKM. The CDR3 is 12 residues long. This CDR3 reads CASSVGGDGYTF. The CDR3 DNA is TGCGCCAGCAGTGTTGGGGGGGATGGCTACACCTTC.

This clonotype was detected many times. The V gene is TRBV4-1, the J gene TRBJ1-1, with D unresolved. The CDR3 runs 16 residues. Deletions cut 1 base from V and 3 bases from J, with 15 bases between. Germline V gene data show CDR1 as MGHRA and CDR2 as YSYEKL. The CDR3 region has the DNA TGCGCCAGCAGCCAAGTACCTTGGCCGTATGACACTGAAGCTTTCTTT. As protein: CASSQVPWPYDTEAFF.

The chain combines TRBV11-3 with TRBJ2-7; TRBD2 matches at 8 bases. The ends lost 5 bases at V and 0 bases at J; junction bases unmatched: 3. This CDR3 is built from 14 residues. Germline loops: CDR1 SGHNT, CDR2 YENEEA. The CDR3 bases are TGTGCCAGCAGCCCAGCGGGAGTCTCCTACGAGCAGTACTTC. Translation: CASSPAGVSYEQYF.

This clonotype is termed medium-sized. The gene calls are TRBV10-3 and TRBJ1-1, with D unresolved. Looked up from germline, CDR1 is ENHRY and CDR2 is SYGVKD. CDR3 length: 13 amino acids. The V gene lost 2 bases and the J gene lost 5 bases, with 9 bases spanning the gap. Here the CDR3 DNA reads TGTGCCATCAGTGAGGGGCAGCATACTGAAGCTTTCTTT. As protein: CAISEGQHTEAFF.

This chain joins TRBV15 and TRBJ2-7, with 7 bases matching TRBD1. The CDR3 is made up of 18 amino acids. Germline V gives CDR1 LNHNV, CDR2 YYDKDF (reference sequence). V lost 4 bases and J lost 1; bases outside the gene matches: 16. The CDR3 sequence is CATSTLGAGGAESYEQYF. In nucleotides, the CDR3 is TGTGCCACCAGCACACTGGGGGCAGGGGGTGCGGAATCCTACGAGCAGTACTTC.

This clonotype was counted between two and nine times. V usage is TRBV20-1 and J usage is TRBJ1-1, with D maybe TRBD1 (5 bases). Germline CDR1 is DFQATT and CDR2 is SNEGSKA (reference sequence). The CDR3 loop spans 14 amino acids. The V gene lost 3 bases and the J gene lost 1 base, with 12 bases spanning the gap. The CDR3 is CSASWGGRNTEAFF. The CDR3 DNA sequence: TGCAGTGCTAGTTGGGGCGGAAGGAACACTGAAGCTTTCTTT.

The chain links TRBV29-1 to TRBJ2-7, with D perhaps TRBD1 (6 bases). The germline CDR1 and CDR2 sequences are SQVTM and ANQGSEA. V lost 5 bases, J lost 0 bases, and 20 bases lay in between. The CDR3 loop spans 16 amino acids. CDR3 loop: CSVLGTGHKSSYEQYF. CDR3 bases: TGCAGCGTTCTGGGGACGGGACACAAAAGCTCCTACGAGCAGTACTTC.

V and J are TRBV6-2 or TRBV6-3 and TRBJ1-5; the D gene is possibly TRBD1 (5 bases). This CDR3 is built from 13 residues. V dropped 6 bases and J dropped 7 bases, with 13 bases sitting between them. CDR1 is MNHEY and CDR2 is SVGEGT in the germline V gene. CDR3 sequence reads: CASRLTEQQPQHF. In DNA form, the CDR3 reads TGTGCCAGCAGATTGACAGAGCAACAGCCCCAGCATTTT.

Of note for this clonotype: One end of the junction is discordant with germline, which a read error may explain. The CDR3 coding sequence is TGTGCCAGCAGTTTCCGGTCGGGGACGGCCCAGCGTTTT. As protein: CASSFRSGTAQRF. The V and J genes are TRBV27 and TRBJ1-5; TRBD1 might be the D (5 bases). Germline assignment: CDR1 MNHEY and CDR2 SMNVEV (reference sequence). The CDR3 sequence is 13 residues long.

This clonotype has just one count. V and J are TRBV18 and TRBJ1-5; D remains ambiguous. The germline V and J ends were trimmed by 4 bases and 0 bases, with 10 bases remaining between them. CDR1 and CDR2 (germline): KGHSH, LQKENI. The CDR3 has 15 residues. CDR3 region: CASSHSETSNQPQHF. CDR3 DNA: TGTGCCAGCTCACATTCAGAAACTAGCAATCAGCCCCAGCATTTT. The whole variable domain, remainder taken from reference TRBV18 and TRBJ1-5, is NAGVMQNPRHLVRRRGQEARLRCSPMKGHSHVYWYRQLPEEGLKFMVYLQKENIIDESGMPKERFSAEFPKEGPSILRIQQVVRGDSAAYFCASSHSETSNQPQHFGDGTRLSIL.

There are many counts of this clonotype. This sequence joins TRBV7-9 and TRBJ2-6; TRBD1 matches 7 bases. The length of the CDR3 is 18 residues. V gave up 6 bases and J gave up 1 base; unmatched junction bases: 12. Germline V gene data show CDR1 as SEHNR and CDR2 as FQNEAQ (reference sequence). The CDR3 coding sequence is TGTGCCAGCAGGCCTCGACAGGGACGAGAATCTGGGGCCAACGTCCTGACTTTC. It yields the protein CASRPRQGRESGANVLTF.

To note about this clonotype: This may stem from a read error, because a much larger clone lies one nucleotide away. The CDR3 nucleotides read TGTGCCAGCAGCTTTACAGGGGAGGGATACGATGAGCAGTTCTTC. Translation gives CASSFTGEGYDEQFF. The rearrangement links TRBV6-2 or TRBV6-3 to TRBJ2-1, with D perhaps TRBD1 or TRBD2 (7 bases each). The germline CDR1 and CDR2 sequences are MNHEY and SVGEGT. Trimming cost V 6 bases and J 8 bases, with 20 bases left between them. CDR3 length: 15 amino acids.

This clonotype was counted only a few times. This chain joins TRBV12-3 or TRBV12-4 and TRBJ2-3; possibly TRBD2 for D (7 bases). V lost 1 base and J 2 bases, leaving 10 bases between the germline ends. This CDR3 spans 15 amino acids. CDR3: CASSLVAGATDTQYF. Written as DNA, the CDR3 is TGTGCCAGCAGTTTAGTGGCGGGGGCCACAGATACGCAGTATTTT.

This clonotype is labeled as medium-sized. The genes are TRBV5-1 and TRBJ2-2; 9 bases are a match to TRBD1. J was trimmed by 5 bases and V by 1 base; bases with no gene match: 9. CDR1 and CDR2 (germline): SGHRS, YFSETQ. The CDR3 is 17 residues long. The DNA of the CDR3 is TGCGCCAGCAGCTTGATACCGGGACAGGGTTTAACCGGGGAGCTGTTTTTT. Protein product: CASSLIPGQGLTGELFF.

The rearrangement joins TRBV20-1 to TRBJ2-1; 12 bases agree with TRBD2. From germline, CDR1 is DFQATT and CDR2 SNEGSKA (reference sequence). The CDR3 totals 13 residues. The ends lost 6 bases at V and 8 bases at J; junction bases unmatched: 5. In DNA, the CDR3 is TGCAGTGCCCTAGCGGGAGGGCCGCATGAGCAGTTCTTC. It specifies CSALAGGPHEQFF.

By share, this clonotype ranks as medium-sized. The chain uses TRBV29-1 and TRBJ2-1, with D maybe TRBD2 (5 bases). Between the trimmed V and J ends, which lost 6 bases and 6 bases, there was a span of 15 bases. Germline CDR1 is SQVTM and CDR2 is ANQGSEA. The CDR3 spans 13 residues. DNA for the CDR3: TGCAGCGTGGTTGAGGGAGCATTCAATGAGCAGTTCTTC. This sequence encodes CSVVEGAFNEQFF.

This clonotype was seen once. The germline gene is not matched at one end of the junction; a read error may be the cause. The genes are TRBV25-1 and TRBJ1-1; D is uncertain. The length of the CDR3 is 12 residues. The V gene's germline CDR1 is MGHDK and CDR2 SYGVNS. The CDR3: CASTSPDTEAFF. In DNA, the CDR3 is TGCGCCAGCACCTCCCCGGACACTGAAGCTTTCTTT.